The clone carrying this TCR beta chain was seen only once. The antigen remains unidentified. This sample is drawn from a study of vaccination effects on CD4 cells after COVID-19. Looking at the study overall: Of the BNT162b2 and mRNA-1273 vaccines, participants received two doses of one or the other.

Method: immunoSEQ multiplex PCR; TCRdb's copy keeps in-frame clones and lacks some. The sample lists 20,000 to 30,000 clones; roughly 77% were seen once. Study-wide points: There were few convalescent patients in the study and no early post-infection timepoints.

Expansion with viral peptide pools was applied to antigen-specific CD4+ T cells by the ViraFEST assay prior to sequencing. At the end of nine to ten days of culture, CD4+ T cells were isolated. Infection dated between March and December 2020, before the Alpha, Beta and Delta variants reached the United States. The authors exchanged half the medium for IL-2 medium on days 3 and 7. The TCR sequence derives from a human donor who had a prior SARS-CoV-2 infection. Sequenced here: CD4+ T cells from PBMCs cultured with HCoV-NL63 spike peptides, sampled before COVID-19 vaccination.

The CDR3 reads CASSQDWAGGNLLYEQYF. As DNA, the CDR3 is TGTGCCAGCAGCCAAGATTGGGCAGGGGGAAACCTTTTATACGAGCAGTACTTC. The chain combines TRBV4-2 with TRBJ2-7, with 7 bases aligning to TRBD1. The germline gives CDR1 LGHNA, CDR2 YNFKEQ. The CDR3 loop spans 18 amino acids. V dropped 0 bases and J dropped 4; count of bases not matched to a gene: 15.